Each of the 19 T cell receptor beta chains below was sequenced from the same sample in a study of cytomegalovirus exposure and HLA in healthy donors. The PCR used 60 Vbeta and 13 Jbeta primers. The table came from immunoSEQ multiplex PCR; TCRdb's copy has only in-frame clones and leaves some out. In the table there are about 160,000 clones, 60% to 80% of which are singletons. The specimen was PBMCs. The source is a man younger than 30 in good health and CMV-seropositive.

The CDR3 region is CASRTTATEGLAFF. The CDR3 DNA reads TGTGCCAGCAGGACTACAGCTACGGAGGGGTTAGCTTTCTTT. The chain is built from TRBV9 and TRBJ1-1; D is possibly TRBD1 (5 bases). Germline loops: CDR1 SGDLS, CDR2 YYNGEE. The CDR3 contains 14 residues. Trimming stripped 5 bases from V and 10 bases from J, with 21 bases between.

This clone has more than one count but fewer than ten. The chain joins TRBV5-5 to TRBJ2-5; 7 nucleotides agree with TRBD1. CDR1 is SGHKS, CDR2 YYEKEE, per germline (reference sequence). The CDR3 is 18 residues long. J was trimmed by 4 bases and V by 0 bases; bases with no gene match: 15. The CDR3, as DNA: TGTGCCAGCAGCTTGGCCCCCGGGACAGTAATTTTCTCAGAGACCCAGTACTTC. Its protein is CASSLAPGTVIFSETQYF.

This clone occurred a few times. The DNA of the CDR3 is TGCGCCAGCAGCTTGGAGGGGGAGATACCTTTCTACGAGCAGTACTTC. Amino acid sequence: CASSLEGEIPFYEQYF. The V gene is TRBV5-1, the J gene TRBJ2-7; possibly TRBD1 for D (6 bases). Germline V gene data show CDR1 as SGHRS and CDR2 as YFSETQ. V was clipped by 0 bases and J by 3 bases, with 16 bases between them. This CDR3 is 16 amino acids long.

V is TRBV25-1 and J is TRBJ1-3; maybe TRBD1 (5 bases). Germline V gene lookup returns CDR1 MGHDK and CDR2 SYGVNS. The CDR3 has 15 amino acids. Deletions cut 2 bases from V and 4 bases from J, with 12 bases between. The CDR3 DNA sequence: TGTGCCAGCAGTGAAGGGGCGATTAAAGGAAACACCATATATTTT. Protein product: CASSEGAIKGNTIYF.

This chain connects TRBV4-1 to TRBJ1-4; 8 positions agree with TRBD1. There are 17 residues in the CDR3. V lost 5 bases and J lost 5; bases outside the gene matches: 13. Germline V gene lookup returns CDR1 MGHRA and CDR2 YSYEKL. Here the CDR3 reads CASSYQDSDRANEKLFF. The CDR3 nucleotides read TGCGCCAGCAGCTATCAAGATTCGGACAGGGCAAATGAAAAACTGTTTTTT.

V gene TRBV27 combines with J gene TRBJ1-4; 7 nucleotides align to TRBD1. The germline CDR1 and CDR2 sequences are MNHEY and SMNVEV (reference sequence). There are 19 residues in the CDR3. Trimming at V came to 1 base and at J to 7 bases, leaving 18 bases not matched to a gene. This CDR3 is CASSLFSVPWGQSSEKLFF. Written as DNA, the CDR3 is TGTGCCAGCAGTTTATTCTCGGTGCCATGGGGACAGTCGAGTGAAAAACTGTTTTTT. The full variable domain, with the rest looked up from reference TRBV27 and TRBJ1-4, is EAQVTQNPRYLITVTGKKLTVTCSQNMNHEYMSWYRQDPGLGLRQIYYSMNVEVTDKGDVPEGYKVSRKEKRNFPLILESPSPNQTSLYFCASSLFSVPWGQSSEKLFFGSGTQLSVL.

The chain has TRBV5-1 and TRBJ2-3; weak D call: TRBD2 (5 bases). V was clipped by 2 bases and J by 5 bases, with 15 bases between them. This CDR3 spans 15 amino acids. Germline lookup yields CDR1 SGHRS and CDR2 YFSETQ. The CDR3 is CASSLGSGSQDTQYF. The DNA for the CDR3 is TGCGCCAGCAGCTTAGGTAGTGGGAGTCAAGATACGCAGTATTTT. The full variable domain, completed using reference TRBV5-1 and TRBJ2-3, is KAGVTQTPRYLIKTRGQQVTLSCSPISGHRSVSWYQQTPGQGLQFLFEYFSETQRNKGNFPGRFSGRQFSNSRSEMNVSTLELGDSALYLCASSLGSGSQDTQYFGPGTRLTVL.

The chain is built from TRBV29-1 and TRBJ1-2; D may be TRBD1 (6 bases). V was pared by 7 bases and J by 0 bases, with 15 bases between. Looked up from germline, CDR1 is SQVTM and CDR2 is ANQGSEA. The CDR3 contains 14 residues. CDR3 nucleotide sequence: TGCAGCGGATCAGGGGAAGGGACTAACTATGGCTACACCTTC. This codes for CSGSGEGTNYGYTF.

A few counts support this clone. V is TRBV27 and J is TRBJ1-2; 9 nucleotides line up with TRBD1. Germline V gives CDR1 MNHEY, CDR2 SMNVEV (reference sequence). Unmatched junction bases numbered 8, after V lost 6 bases and J lost 6 bases. CDR3 length: 14 amino acids. CDR3 DNA sequence: TGTGCCAGCAGCCCCGGGACAGGGAGGCATGGCTACACCTTC. Amino acids: CASSPGTGRHGYTF.

This clone occurred once. The CDR3 sequence is CASSLSGVDYEQYF. The CDR3 nucleotides are TGTGCCAGCAGTTTAAGCGGGGTGGACTACGAGCAGTACTTC. This chain connects TRBV27 to TRBJ2-7, with 7 positions matching TRBD2. The CDR3 is made up of 14 amino acids. With 2 bases clipped from V and 3 bases from J, the junction kept 4 bases outside the gene matches. The germline V gene has CDR1 MNHEY and CDR2 SMNVEV (reference sequence).

The chain has TRBV27 and TRBJ1-5; TRBD1 is a possible D gene (5 bases). From germline, CDR1 is MNHEY and CDR2 SMNVEV (reference sequence). The CDR3 spans 13 residues. The ends were cut back, 7 bases at V and 6 bases at J, with 13 bases in the middle. DNA of the CDR3: TGTGCCAGCAACCCCAGCGGGGCTCAGCCCCAGCATTTT. Protein sequence: CASNPSGAQPQHF.

V and J are TRBV6-5 and TRBJ2-7; 8 nucleotides line up with TRBD2. The trim removed 7 bases at V and 2 bases at J, leaving 7 bases unmatched. The germline V gene has CDR1 MNHEY and CDR2 SVGAGI. This CDR3 is built from 14 residues. The CDR3 here is CASTGGDHPYEQYF. The CDR3 region has the DNA TGTGCCAGCACGGGGGGGGACCACCCCTACGAGCAGTACTTC.

J is TRBJ1-1 and V is TRBV6-5; 11 positions agree with TRBD1. After removal of 7 bases from V and 6 bases from J, the junction contained 7 bases not matched to a gene. Germline CDR1 is MNHEY and CDR2 is SVGAGI. The CDR3 is 14 residues long. The CDR3 spells CASIGQGAVSEAFF. CDR3 DNA: TGTGCCAGCATCGGACAGGGGGCTGTATCTGAAGCTTTCTTT.

The rearrangement joins TRBV19 to TRBJ1-2; possible D gene TRBD1, 5 bases. The CDR3 totals 14 residues. Trimming removed 9 bases at V and 8 bases at J, with 22 bases between. The V gene's germline CDR1 is LNHDA and CDR2 SQIVND (reference sequence). CDR3 protein: CASSLAGPGGGYTF. The CDR3 DNA follows: TGTGCCAGCTCCCTCGCGGGACCCGGAGGGGGCTACACCTTC.

In this sample, this clone turned up a few times. The chain has TRBV6-5 and TRBJ2-5; TRBD1 matches at 8 bases. Germline CDR1 and CDR2: MNHEY and SVGAGI. Losses at the gene ends were 5 bases for V and 1 base for J; bases not matched to a gene: 6. CDR3 length: 15 amino acids. The CDR3 here is CASSAGQVFQETQYF. CDR3 bases: TGTGCCAGCAGTGCGGGACAGGTATTCCAAGAGACCCAGTACTTC.

The chain is built from TRBV7-2 and TRBJ1-4; D is ambiguous. CDR1 and CDR2 from the germline V gene are SGHTA and FQGNSA. The CDR3 covers 16 residues. V lost 3 bases to trimming and J lost 0 bases, with 11 bases between them. CDR3: CASSFYQSATNEKLFF. The CDR3 region has the DNA TGTGCCAGCAGCTTTTATCAGTCTGCAACTAATGAAAAACTGTTTTTT.

The V and J genes are TRBV14 and TRBJ2-7; D is unresolved. There are 12 residues in the CDR3. Trimming took off 0 bases at V and 5 bases at J, with 5 bases between the two ends. Germline V gene sequence: CDR1 SGHDN, CDR2 FVKESK. The CDR3 loop reads CASSQDSHEQYF. CDR3 DNA sequence: TGTGCCAGCAGCCAAGATAGCCACGAGCAGTACTTC. Supplemented by reference TRBV14 and TRBJ2-7, the full variable domain reads EAGVTQFPSHSVIEKGQTVTLRCDPISGHDNLYWYRRVMGKEIKFLLHFVKESKQDESGMPNNRFLAERTGGTYSTLKVQPAELEDSGVYFCASSQDSHEQYFGPGTRLTVT.

The chain employs TRBV2 and TRBJ2-5; 12 bases map to TRBD1. The V segment lost 6 bases and the J segment 6 bases; nucleotides outside the gene matches: 8. The CDR3 loop spans 15 amino acids. Per germline, CDR1 SNHLY and CDR2 FYNNEI. CDR3: CASRKGTGGTKTQYF. CDR3 bases: TGTGCCAGCAGAAAAGGGACAGGGGGCACGAAGACCCAGTACTTC.

The gene calls are TRBV2 and TRBJ2-1; 9 bases align to TRBD1. Germline CDR1 and CDR2: SNHLY and FYNNEI. Trimming took 5 bases from V and 9 from J; bases not matched to a gene: 5. The CDR3 covers 13 residues. CDR3 DNA sequence: TGTGCCAGCAGTCCGACAGGGGGTGGTGAGCAGTTCTTC. Amino acid sequence: CASSPTGGGEQFF.